A single count supports the clone carrying this T cell receptor (beta chain). The CDR3 runs to 16 residues. The germline V gene encodes CDR1 KGHSH and CDR2 LQKENI. V was pared by 3 bases and J by 2 bases, with 5 bases of the junction left unmatched. TCRdb's table, derived via immunoSEQ multiplex PCR, lists solely in-frame clones and lacks some. The data contain 350,000 to 400,000 clones, approximately 90% of them singletons. The data are from a study of blood T cell repertoires in COVID-19. The TCR comes from a woman aged 40 to 50 who had been exposed to COVID-19. The chain joins TRBV18 to TRBJ2-2, with 8 bases fitting TRBD2. The sample consisted of PBMCs or T cells enriched from blood (not recorded which). CDR3 sequence (DNA): TGTGCCAGCTCACCGGCGGGGGGCCTAAACACCGGGGAGCTGTTTTTT. It encodes CASSPAGGLNTGELFF.